What follows are 20 T cell receptor beta chains derived from one specimen sequenced in a study of blood T cell repertoires in COVID-19 (dated by TCRdb to 2020 to 2021). The receptor library was made with the immunoSEQ multiplex PCR assay. TCRdb stores this immuneACCESS table with in-frame sequences only. Part of the clones is absent; in the studies checked, under half of the shortfall reflects unresolved V genes, and no reason is known for the rest. The sample profile shows more than 200,000 clones; more than 60% of them were found once. The ten largest make up 4% of the sample. Sequencing input: peripheral blood. These receptors were obtained from a woman aged 40-49 years with active or convalescent COVID-19.

This clone was observed a handful of times. This chain connects TRBV7-6 to TRBJ2-7, with 7 bases matching TRBD1. This CDR3 contains 14 residues. The germline gives CDR1 SGHVS, CDR2 FNYEAQ. V was pared by 1 base and J by 6 bases, with 6 bases of the junction left unmatched. The chain's CDR3 is CASSLGGAGGEQYF. In nucleotides, the CDR3 is TGTGCCAGCAGCTTAGGGGGAGCAGGGGGCGAGCAGTACTTC.

Only a few counts were recorded for this clone. The CDR3 DNA is TGTGCCAGTAAGGAACAGGGGGCGAGCACCGGGGAGCTGTTTTTT. The encoded protein is CASKEQGASTGELFF. The V call is TRBV19, the J call TRBJ2-2, with 9 bases lining up with TRBD1. With 7 bases clipped from V and 4 bases from J, the junction kept 7 bases outside the gene matches. CDR1 and CDR2 from the germline V gene are LNHDA and SQIVND (reference sequence). The CDR3 sequence is 15 residues long.

This clone turned up a few times. V usage is TRBV10-3 and J usage is TRBJ1-3, with no clear D. CDR1 is ENHRY, CDR2 SYGVKD, per germline. The CDR3 covers 15 residues. V was pared by 3 bases and J by 0 bases, with 9 bases between. The CDR3 nucleotides read TGTGCCATCAGTGAAGGAACAGACTCTGGAAACACCATATATTTT. As protein: CAISEGTDSGNTIYF.

This rearrangement joins TRBV20-1 to TRBJ1-2, with 7 bases identical to TRBD1. Germline values: CDR1 DFQATT, CDR2 SNEGSKA (reference sequence). The CDR3 has 11 residues. CDR3 bases: TGCAGCGGGCTCGGACAGGTCGTCTACACCTTC. It codes for CSGLGQVVYTF.

This clone was picked up a small number of times. The V call is TRBV30, the J call TRBJ1-4; D is possibly TRBD1 (6 bases). The V gene's germline CDR1 is GTSNPN and CDR2 SVGIG (reference sequence). Trimming removed 6 bases from V and 7 bases from J, with 15 bases in between. The CDR3 contains 13 residues. Written as DNA, the CDR3 is TGTGCCTGCTATGGGACAAGTTTTGAAAAACTGTTTTTT. This translates into CACYGTSFEKLFF.

The chain couples TRBV27 to TRBJ2-7; TRBD1 agrees at 8 bases. V lost 4 bases, J lost 9 bases, and 14 bases stayed unmatched. The CDR3 runs to 15 residues. Germline assignment: CDR1 MNHEY and CDR2 SMNVEV (reference sequence). The chain's CDR3 is CASSSQRTGPFGQYF. The CDR3 DNA sequence: TGTGCCAGCAGTTCGCAGAGGACAGGGCCCTTTGGGCAGTACTTC.

In the case of this clone: Other DNA sequences in the sample encode the same CDR3. V is TRBV7-8 and J is TRBJ2-1; the D is unclear. CDR1 is SGHVS, CDR2 FQNEAQ, per germline. The CDR3 spans 13 residues. Trimming pared 1 base from V and 4 bases from J, leaving 5 bases between. In DNA form, the CDR3 reads TGTGCCAGCAGCTTAGGACAATACAATGAGCAGTTCTTC. It translates to CASSLGQYNEQFF.

This clone was observed a few times. V gene TRBV18 combines with J gene TRBJ1-2, with D tentatively TRBD1 (6 bases). This CDR3 is built from 13 residues. Germline loops: CDR1 KGHSH, CDR2 LQKENI. Trimming removed 2 bases at V and 4 bases at J, with 8 bases between. CDR3 nucleotide sequence: TGTGCCAGCTCACCAAAACAGGGCTATGGCTACACCTTC. Encoded protein: CASSPKQGYGYTF.

In this sample, this clone turned up a few times. The chain recombines TRBV9 with TRBJ1-2; 9 bases are a match to TRBD1. V gave up 3 bases and J gave up 2 bases; unmatched junction bases: 5. This CDR3 comprises 15 residues. Looked up from germline, CDR1 is SGDLS and CDR2 is YYNGEE. The DNA for the CDR3 is TGTGCCAGCAGCGCCACAGGGGGCGCAAACTATGGCTACACCTTC. This codes for CASSATGGANYGYTF.

The chain employs TRBV5-8 and TRBJ2-5, with 10 bases that match TRBD2. The germline V gene has CDR1 SGHTS and CDR2 YDEGEE. J was trimmed by 4 bases and V by 1 base; bases with no gene match: 10. CDR3 length equals 17 residues. CDR3 DNA sequence: TGTGCCAGCAGCTTGCGGGGCCAGCGGGGGGGCCGAGAGACCCAGTACTTC. Encoded protein: CASSLRGQRGGRETQYF. The variable domain in full, completed from reference TRBV5-8 and TRBJ2-5, reads EAGVTQSPTHLIKTRGQQATLRCSPISGHTSVYWYQQALGLGLQFLLWYDEGEERNRGNFPPRFSGRQFPNYSSELNVNALELEDSALYLCASSLRGQRGGRETQYFGPGTRLLVL.

This clone was detected only once. The chain links TRBV11-2 to TRBJ1-5; 7 nucleotides agree with TRBD1. Germline V CDR1 and CDR2: SGHAT, FQNNGV. The length of the CDR3 is 15 residues. J was trimmed by 6 bases and V by 0 bases; bases with no gene match: 5. CDR3 region: CASSLEPGQRQPQHF. DNA for the CDR3: TGTGCCAGCAGCTTAGAACCGGGACAGCGTCAGCCCCAGCATTTT.

The chain recombines TRBV30 with TRBJ1-1; 9 bases line up with TRBD1. CDR1 and CDR2 from the germline V gene are GTSNPN and SVGIG (reference sequence). The CDR3 extends over 15 amino acids. The J segment lost 4 bases and the V segment lost 2 bases, leaving 8 bases of the junction unmatched. The chain's CDR3 is CAWSSGTGTGTEAFF. The CDR3 DNA follows: TGTGCCTGGAGTTCCGGGACAGGGACAGGCACTGAAGCTTTCTTT. Using reference TRBV30 and TRBJ1-1 for the parts outside the CDR3, the full variable domain is SQTIHQWPATLVQPVGSPLSLECTVEGTSNPNLYWYRQAAGRGLQLLFYSVGIGQISSEVPQNLSASRPQDRQFILSSKKLLLSDSGFYLCAWSSGTGTGTEAFFGQGTRLTVV.

This chain joins TRBV18 and TRBJ1-1, with 7 bases matching TRBD1. J lost 5 bases, V lost 3 bases, and 6 bases had no gene match. The CDR3 totals 14 residues. Germline lookup yields CDR1 KGHSH and CDR2 LQKENI. The CDR3 DNA is TGTGCCAGCTCACCCCGGAAGGACAGGACTGAAGCTTTCTTT. It is translated as CASSPRKDRTEAFF. The whole variable domain, remainder taken from reference TRBV18 and TRBJ1-1, is NAGVMQNPRHLVRRRGQEARLRCSPMKGHSHVYWYRQLPEEGLKFMVYLQKENIIDESGMPKERFSAEFPKEGPSILRIQQVVRGDSAAYFCASSPRKDRTEAFFGQGTRLTVV.

This chain joins TRBV5-5 and TRBJ2-7, with D possibly matching TRBD1 (6 bases). There are 14 residues in the CDR3. CDR1 is SGHKS and CDR2 is YYEKEE in the germline V gene (reference sequence). Trimming cost V 0 bases and J 1 base, with 8 bases left between them. CDR3 nucleotides: TGTGCCAGCAGCTTGGGTGGACAGTCCTACGAGCAGTACGTC. Translating it yields CASSLGGQSYEQYV.

This chain joins TRBV4-1 and TRBJ1-2; D might be TRBD1 (5 bases). The CDR3 is made up of 14 amino acids. From germline, CDR1 is MGHRA and CDR2 YSYEKL. With 1 base removed from V and 8 bases from J, the gap between germline ends came to 14 bases. The CDR3 spells CASSQGQGGRGYTF. Here the CDR3 DNA reads TGCGCCAGCAGCCAAGGTCAGGGCGGGAGAGGCTACACCTTC.

In this sample, this clone turned up a few times. Other DNA sequences from this sample encode an identical CDR3 as well. The V gene is TRBV12-3 or TRBV12-4, the J gene TRBJ1-2; D call uncertain. V was shortened by 5 bases and J by 1 base, with 5 bases between the two germline ends. The CDR3 totals 12 residues. As DNA, the CDR3 is TGTGCCAGCAGTCCCGGTAACTATGGCTACACCTTC. Its protein product is CASSPGNYGYTF.

The rearrangement links TRBV25-1 to TRBJ1-5; TRBD1 matches at 9 bases. CDR1 MGHDK and CDR2 SYGVNS come from the germline V gene. Germline trimming cut 4 bases from V and 7 bases from J; bases unmatched to any gene: 11. This CDR3 contains 16 residues. This CDR3 is CASSGHGTGIAQPQHF. In DNA, the CDR3 is TGTGCCAGCAGTGGCCACGGGACAGGGATCGCCCAGCCCCAGCATTTT.

This chain links TRBV19 with TRBJ1-2; no definite D call. The V end was cut by 7 bases, the J end by 10 bases, with 16 bases between. The CDR3 spans 12 residues. Germline assignment: CDR1 LNHDA and CDR2 SQIVND (reference sequence). Here the CDR3 reads CASTLGGHFYTF. For the CDR3, the DNA is TGTGCCAGTACCCTGGGCGGGCACTTCTACACCTTC.

This clone was seen a few times. The chain combines TRBV7-2 with TRBJ1-4, with D perhaps matching TRBD1 (5 bases). The CDR3 is 17 residues long. V gave up 7 bases and J gave up 1 base, with 19 bases separating them. In germline, CDR1 is SGHTA, CDR2 FQGNSA. CDR3 coding DNA: TGTGCCAGCACCGGGGTGAGGGGTAGCGGAACTAATGAAAAACTGTTTTTT. The encoded protein is CASTGVRGSGTNEKLFF.

This chain uses TRBV7-2 with TRBJ2-6; D uncertain. From germline, CDR1 is SGHTA and CDR2 FQGNSA. The CDR3 spans 13 residues. V lost 6 bases to trimming and J lost 3 bases, with 6 bases between them. This CDR3 reads CASSTNGANVLTF. The CDR3 nucleotides are TGTGCCAGCAGTACTAATGGGGCCAACGTCCTGACTTTC.